This record looks at one T cell receptor (beta chain) sequence and its context. Its antigen is still unknown. Within one base of it there is no much larger clone, and no base qualities were kept. Libraries were prepared through 5' RACE. The sequencer was an Illumina HiSeq 2000. Template switching added a universal primer binding site, and the final cDNA carried a unique molecular identifier that allowed TCR cDNA molecules to be counted accurately. First-strand cDNA for TCR alpha and beta chains was synthesized from specific primers in the conserved constant-segment region. To control for contamination, each cDNA library was double barcoded with a SMART-Mk sample barcode plus Illumina barcodes. TruSeq adapter sequences and Illumina sample barcodes were added in two successive PCR steps. The Illumina HiSeq platform was used with custom primers to sequence TCR alpha and beta cDNA libraries. As for the original processing: MiGEC was used to process raw reads and extract unique molecular identifiers, and MiXCR was used to find CDR3 positions. For each individual, recombination models were inferred using an EM algorithm with the repgenHMM and IGoR tools. Shared clonotype analysis was performed with the tcR package in R, normalizing sharing by the product of cloneset sizes. To study raw recombination free of thymic and clonal selection effects, out-of-frame nonproductive sequences were analyzed. Through fastp at Q25 and MiXCR, TCRdb rebuilt clones from the public reads, retaining in-frame beta chains. Here each entry gathers all rows of one CDR3 protein and keeps the most common genes and DNA. TCRdb, not the original authors, processed these V and J calls. The sample table lists 500,000 to 550,000 distinct CDR3 sequences, around 20% of them with a count of one. The ten biggest clones cover about 0.99% of the sample.

Every donor was a healthy Caucasian. Three pairs of female monozygotic twins, all aged roughly 18 to 29 years, were included in the twin cohort. CD4+ and CD8+ T cell populations were isolated with positive isolation kits from Invitrogen. The CDR3, cysteine through phenylalanine, is 13 amino acids long. Just CDR3 DNA is preserved here, 39 bases in frame from base 1. V lost 6 bases and J lost 2 bases; the stretch between them is 11 bases long. According to the germline V gene, CDR1 reads MNHNS and CDR2 reads SASEGT. This entry belongs to a study of identical twins listed by TCRdb under 2016. At the level of the whole study: To test whether fetal clonotypes persist, the study used deep sequencing on TCR alpha and beta repertoires from monozygotic twins, unrelated adults of various ages, and cord blood. To rule out contamination, replicate twin experiments were performed at different times with different library preparation protocols.

Here is what the overall study found, with its caveats: A weaker excess of twin sharing was found in beta out-of-frame sequences because the signal-to-noise ratio was lowered by fewer shared sequences. In monozygotic twins, out-of-frame TCR alpha sharing was systematically underestimated by recombination models, although the models agreed with sharing between unrelated individuals. Zero-insertion analyses could be partly confounded by invariant T cells such as MAIT and iNKT, although diverse VJ usage argued against such confounding for most clonotypes. Out-of-frame TCR alpha sequences shared between twins showed an excess of low generation-probability sequences compared with coincidental sharing between unrelated individuals. Because the same donors could not be followed over many years, the conclusions depended on cross-sectional statistical analysis. Fewer insertions were carried by abundant cord blood beta clonotypes, a similar but weaker trend appeared in young adult naive repertoires, and no such trend appeared in memory repertoires.

These data were also reused for a study on T cells expressing NK-cell markers. As noted in the second study: Three sorted T-cell subsets (CD3+CD56+NKG2C+, CD3+CD56+NKG2C- and CD3+CD56-NKG2C+) from fewer than 10 donors had their TCR beta-chain repertoires profiled. Among the eight sequenced donors, seven were HCMV-seropositive and one was HCMV-seronegative. In several experiments an anti-gammadeltaTCR antibody was added to restrict sorting to alphabetaTCR-expressing T cells. In a handful of donors, the dominant CD3+CD56+NKG2C+ clonotypes were among the top 10 CD8+ clonotypes and accounted for about 1.0-7.5% of CD8+ T cells. Those dominant clonotypes were again the most abundant among CD3+CD56-NKG2C+ cells in a handful of donors, at about 28.3-65%. It remained unclear whether the expanded NKG2C-expressing T cell clones were specific for HCMV antigens. The study sequenced eight donors, all healthy volunteers chosen at random: three men and five women. A commercial ELISA kit detecting HCMV-specific IgG in serum was used to determine HCMV serostatus. MIGEC was used to demultiplex reads and group the reads by UMI, and MiTCR was used to assemble and quantify clonotypes. To exclude erroneous sequences, only TCR cDNA sequences supported by at least two reads were retained. The tcR package was used for downstream repertoire analysis, and clonotypes were matched between fractions using CDR3 nucleotide sequence together with V segment. VDJmatch was used to annotate antigen specificity against VDJdb, with one amino acid substitution allowed in CDR3.

The origin of this receptor is a young woman in good health. This chain is built from TRBV6-1 and TRBJ2-7; no D gene can be assigned with confidence. Specimen: CD4+ T cells sorted from blood. Here the CDR3 is given as CASRRPDTYEQYF. The DNA sequence is TGTGCCAGCAGGCGACCCGATACCTACGAGCAGTACTTC.